This TCR beta chain was captured by sequencing in a study of T cell repertoires in cytomegalovirus infection. One entry per CDR3 protein results from TCRdb running MiXCR on the reads. The data show about 530,000 distinct CDR3 sequences, with about a quarter seen just once and less than 15% held by the top ten. This clonotype has more than one count but fewer than ten. From germline, CDR1 is KGHSH and CDR2 LQKENI. This CDR3 spans 15 amino acids. J was trimmed by 5 bases and V by 3 bases; bases with no gene match: 8. The TCR comes from a human donor in good health (CMV status not recorded). Some clones in this sample may be carry-over from other donors' samples. V and J are TRBV18 and TRBJ2-3, with 7 bases that match TRBD2. Sequencing was performed on PBMCs. The CDR3 loop is CASSPASGVGDTQYF. CDR3 DNA: TGTGCCAGCTCACCGGCTAGCGGAGTAGGAGATACGCAGTATTTT.